The rows below give T cell receptor beta chains drawn from one sample of a study of blood T cell repertoires in COVID-19. Here immunoSEQ multiplex PCR was the method, and the copy in TCRdb shows in-frame clones only, minus some. The sample holds 300,000 to 400,000 clones, 80% to 90% seen once. Sequenced: peripheral blood. The receptor set was obtained from a man aged 50 to 60 with active or convalescent COVID-19. Each CDR3 is given with its conserved first and last residue. A D gene is named only where the DNA matches it firmly. Some rows mark clone size as missing; the rest say once, few, many or name a class of expanded clone.

D gene: -
V gene: TRBV7-6
clone size: -
J gene: TRBJ2-5
CDR3 protein: CASRDIQETQYF
CDR3 DNA: TGTGCCAGCAGGGACATTCAAGAGACCCAGTACTTC

D gene: TRBD2
V gene: TRBV5-8
clone size: -
J gene: TRBJ2-1
CDR3 protein: CASLNRAGGNEQFF
CDR3 DNA: TGTGCCAGCCTGAACCGAGCGGGGGGCAATGAGCAGTTCTTC

D gene: TRBD1
V gene: TRBV10-3
clone size: -
J gene: TRBJ1-2
CDR3 protein: CAIRRQGENYGYTF
CDR3 DNA: TGTGCCATCAGAAGACAGGGGGAAAACTATGGCTACACCTTC

D gene: -
V gene: TRBV6-5
clone size: -
J gene: TRBJ1-2
CDR3 protein: CASNRDSAINYGYTF
CDR3 DNA: TGTGCCAGCAATAGGGACTCCGCTATTAACTATGGCTACACCTTC

D gene: TRBD1
V gene: TRBV3-1/TRBV3-2
clone size: -
J gene: TRBJ1-2
CDR3 protein: CASSQVAQGHGYTF
CDR3 DNA: TGTGCCAGCAGCCAAGTTGCACAGGGGCATGGCTACACCTTC

D gene: -
V gene: TRBV12-3/TRBV12-4
clone size: -
J gene: TRBJ2-3
CDR3 protein: CASSQDTQYF
CDR3 DNA: TGTGCCAGCAGTCAAGATACGCAGTATTTT

D gene: -
V gene: TRBV6-1
clone size: -
J gene: TRBJ1-6
CDR3 protein: CASSGKRDSYNSPLHF
CDR3 DNA: TGTGCCAGCAGTGGCAAACGGGACTCCTATAATTCACCCCTCCACTTT

D gene: -
V gene: TRBV12-3/TRBV12-4
clone size: -
J gene: TRBJ1-1
CDR3 protein: CASISWGGSAFF
CDR3 DNA: TGTGCCAGCATCTCCTGGGGGGGCTCCGCTTTCTTT

D gene: TRBD1
V gene: TRBV28
clone size: -
J gene: TRBJ2-5
CDR3 protein: CASSPSTGRETQYF
CDR3 DNA: TGTGCCAGCAGTCCATCGACAGGGAGAGAGACCCAGTACTTC

D gene: TRBD1
V gene: TRBV30
clone size: few
J gene: TRBJ1-5
CDR3 protein: CALGRQGARLGQPQHF
CDR3 DNA: TGTGCGCTTGGCAGGCAGGGGGCTCGCCTGGGACAGCCCCAGCATTTT

D gene: TRBD2
V gene: TRBV11-2
clone size: -
J gene: TRBJ2-1
CDR3 protein: CASSLVPSGGPSEQFF
CDR3 DNA: TGTGCCAGCAGCTTAGTTCCCAGCGGGGGGCCTAGTGAGCAGTTCTTC

D gene: TRBD1
V gene: TRBV12-3/TRBV12-4
clone size: -
J gene: TRBJ1-1
CDR3 protein: CASSPLDRDGAFF
CDR3 DNA: TGTGCCAGCAGTCCCCTGGACAGGGATGGAGCTTTCTTT

D gene: -
V gene: TRBV7-2
clone size: -
J gene: TRBJ1-6
CDR3 protein: CASSSLRTGSSPLHF
CDR3 DNA: TGTGCCAGCAGCTCACTGAGAACAGGGAGTTCACCCCTCCACTTT

D gene: -
V gene: TRBV28
clone size: -
J gene: TRBJ1-4
CDR3 protein: CASSLSGLGEKLFF
CDR3 DNA: TGTGCCAGCAGCCTGTCGGGTTTGGGTGAAAAACTGTTTTTT

D gene: -
V gene: TRBV21-1
clone size: -
J gene: TRBJ2-7
CDR3 protein: CASILTSGNAYEQYF
CDR3 DNA: TGTGCCAGCATCCTGACTAGCGGAAATGCCTACGAGCAGTACTTC

D gene: -
V gene: TRBV5-1
clone size: few
J gene: TRBJ2-2
CDR3 protein: CASSLGQTNTGELFF
CDR3 DNA: TGCGCCAGCAGCTTGGGTCAGACGAACACCGGGGAGCTGTTTTTT

D gene: -
V gene: TRBV28
clone size: -
J gene: TRBJ1-1
CDR3 protein: CASIGLMNTEAFF
CDR3 DNA: TGTGCCAGCATAGGACTGATGAACACTGAAGCTTTCTTT

D gene: -
V gene: TRBV5-1
clone size: -
J gene: TRBJ1-1
CDR3 protein: CASSPTLLAGTEAFF
CDR3 DNA: TGCGCCAGCAGTCCGACTCTATTAGCGGGCACTGAAGCTTTCTTT

D gene: -
V gene: TRBV28
clone size: -
J gene: TRBJ2-2
CDR3 protein: CATTGQPNTGELFF
CDR3 DNA: TGTGCCACCACTGGGCAACCGAACACCGGGGAGCTGTTTTTT

D gene: -
V gene: TRBV6-2/TRBV6-3
clone size: -
J gene: TRBJ2-5
CDR3 protein: CASSYGTPQETQYF
CDR3 DNA: TGTGCCAGCAGTTATGGGACACCCCAAGAGACCCAGTACTTC

D gene: -
V gene: TRBV9
clone size: -
J gene: TRBJ2-1
CDR3 protein: CASSVFPGQEQFF
CDR3 DNA: TGTGCCAGCAGCGTTTTTCCGGGTCAAGAGCAGTTCTTC

D gene: -
V gene: TRBV19
clone size: -
J gene: TRBJ2-2
CDR3 protein: CASASARGNTGELFF
CDR3 DNA: TGTGCCAGTGCGTCGGCGCGGGGGAACACCGGGGAGCTGTTTTTT

D gene: -
V gene: TRBV5-1
clone size: -
J gene: TRBJ2-4
CDR3 protein: CASSTEAGFGKNIQYF
CDR3 DNA: TGCGCCAGCAGCACGGAGGCAGGATTCGGCAAAAACATTCAGTACTTC

D gene: TRBD1
V gene: TRBV30
clone size: -
J gene: TRBJ2-7
CDR3 protein: CAWSEGQGAVEQYF
CDR3 DNA: TGTGCCTGGAGTGAGGGACAGGGGGCGGTCGAGCAGTACTTC

D gene: TRBD1
V gene: TRBV5-1
clone size: -
J gene: TRBJ2-5
CDR3 protein: CASSLQGGEETQYF
CDR3 DNA: TGCGCCAGCAGCCTACAGGGGGGAGAGGAGACCCAGTACTTC

D gene: -
V gene: TRBV2
clone size: -
J gene: TRBJ1-4
CDR3 protein: CASRGILGGYEKLFF
CDR3 DNA: TGTGCCAGCAGAGGGATTTTGGGGGGATATGAAAAACTGTTTTTT

D gene: TRBD1
V gene: TRBV5-1
clone size: -
J gene: TRBJ1-3
CDR3 protein: CASSSTGLKDTIYF
CDR3 DNA: TGCGCCAGCAGCTCGACAGGGTTAAAGGACACCATATATTTT

D gene: -
V gene: TRBV11-2
clone size: -
J gene: TRBJ1-2
CDR3 protein: CASSFANRELNYGYTF
CDR3 DNA: TGTGCCAGCAGCTTCGCCAACAGGGAGCTGAACTATGGCTACACCTTC

D gene: TRBD2
V gene: TRBV3-1/TRBV3-2
clone size: -
J gene: TRBJ2-3
CDR3 protein: CASSQPGKTSRGDTQYF
CDR3 DNA: TGTGCCAGCAGCCAGCCGGGAAAGACTAGCCGCGGTGATACGCAGTATTTT

D gene: -
V gene: TRBV20-1
clone size: once
J gene: TRBJ2-2
CDR3 protein: CSASALANTGELFF
CDR3 DNA: TGCAGTGCCAGTGCCCTAGCGAACACCGGGGAGCTGTTTTTT

D gene: -
V gene: TRBV28
clone size: -
J gene: TRBJ1-2
CDR3 protein: CASSISGQNYGYTF
CDR3 DNA: TGTGCCAGCAGTATATCTGGGCAAAACTATGGCTACACCTTC

D gene: -
V gene: TRBV7-9
clone size: few
J gene: TRBJ2-5
CDR3 protein: CASSSFRSADQETQYF
CDR3 DNA: TGTGCCAGCAGCTCCTTTAGGTCGGCGGATCAAGAGACCCAGTACTTC

D gene: TRBD2
V gene: TRBV27
clone size: -
J gene: TRBJ2-7
CDR3 protein: CASSAGRASSYEQYF
CDR3 DNA: TGTGCCAGCAGTGCCGGGAGGGCCAGCTCCTACGAGCAGTACTTC

D gene: -
V gene: TRBV30
clone size: -
J gene: TRBJ2-1
CDR3 protein: CAWSRDSYNEQFF
CDR3 DNA: TGTGCCTGGAGTCGGGACTCCTACAATGAGCAGTTCTTC

D gene: -
V gene: TRBV20-1
clone size: -
J gene: TRBJ1-2
CDR3 protein: CSAPPGEGYTF
CDR3 DNA: TGCAGTGCCCCTCCGGGGGAGGGCTACACCTTC

D gene: -
V gene: TRBV5-1
clone size: -
J gene: TRBJ1-1
CDR3 protein: CASSFRDTEAFF
CDR3 DNA: TGCGCCAGCAGCTTTCGGGACACTGAAGCTTTCTTT

D gene: -
V gene: TRBV7-9
clone size: once
J gene: TRBJ1-1
CDR3 protein: CAATGLTSATEAFF
CDR3 DNA: TGTGCCGCGACAGGATTAACGTCTGCCACTGAAGCTTTCTTT

D gene: TRBD1
V gene: TRBV4-1
clone size: -
J gene: TRBJ2-1
CDR3 protein: CASSQTILRTGEHEQFF
CDR3 DNA: TGCGCCAGCAGCCAAACAATCTTACGGACAGGGGAACATGAGCAGTTCTTC

D gene: -
V gene: TRBV3-1/TRBV3-2
clone size: -
J gene: TRBJ1-2
CDR3 protein: CASSQEQGLNYGYTF
CDR3 DNA: TGTGCCAGCAGCCAAGAGCAGGGTCTGAACTATGGCTACACCTTC

D gene: -
V gene: TRBV6-5
clone size: -
J gene: TRBJ1-2
CDR3 protein: CASSLTDRSYGYTF
CDR3 DNA: TGTGCCAGCAGCCTTACGGACAGAAGCTATGGCTACACCTTC

D gene: TRBD1
V gene: TRBV12-3/TRBV12-4
clone size: once
J gene: TRBJ1-2
CDR3 protein: CASSSRTGHGYTF
CDR3 DNA: TGTGCCAGCAGTTCTCGGACAGGCCATGGCTACACCTTC

D gene: TRBD2
V gene: TRBV9
clone size: -
J gene: TRBJ2-3
CDR3 protein: CASSVATGGPSDTQYF
CDR3 DNA: TGTGCCAGCAGCGTAGCTACGGGGGGGCCCTCAGATACGCAGTATTTT

D gene: TRBD2
V gene: TRBV2
clone size: -
J gene: TRBJ2-5
CDR3 protein: CASSYRLAGYQETQYF
CDR3 DNA: TGTGCCAGCAGTTATAGACTAGCGGGCTACCAAGAGACCCAGTACTTC